The next 26 T cell receptor beta chains were all read from a single sample in a study of T cell clonotyping in hematopoietic cell transplantation. Some clones are missing from TCRdb's copy, which holds only in-frame ones; the method was immunoSEQ multiplex PCR. Here the sample spans approximately 42,000 clones, 95% being singletons. The sample was peripheral blood mononuclear cells. All receptors come from a man under 40 in good health. Some clones in this sample may be carry-over from other donors' samples.

This chain uses TRBV21-1 with TRBJ2-7; the D call in the table, TRBD1, was not verified against the DNA. TRBV21-1 is termed a pseudogene. This CDR3 region has 15 residues. The CDR3 coding sequence is TGTGCCAGCAGGGGGTTCACAGGAAACTCCTACGAGCAGTACTTC. The encoded protein is CASRGFTGNSYEQYF.

V usage is TRBV2 and J usage is TRBJ2-7; 11 bases line up with TRBD1. V lost 6 bases and J lost 2; bases outside the gene matches: 6. In germline, CDR1 is SNHLY, CDR2 FYNNEI. The CDR3 loop spans 15 amino acids. Here the CDR3 DNA reads TGTGCCAGCAGCGCCGGGACAGGGGGAACCTACGAGCAGTACTTC. Amino acid sequence: CASSAGTGGTYEQYF.

The chain has TRBV7-2 and TRBJ2-5; D perhaps matches TRBD1 (5 bases). Trimming pared 5 bases from V and 1 base from J, leaving 11 bases between. This CDR3 contains 14 residues. The germline V gene encodes CDR1 SGHTA and CDR2 FQGNSA. The CDR3 region has the DNA TGTGCCAGCAGCGTAGATGGGGCCCAAGAGACCCAGTACTTC. This encodes CASSVDGAQETQYF.

V usage is TRBV2 and J usage is TRBJ2-7, with 9 bases aligning to TRBD2. The germline V gene encodes CDR1 SNHLY and CDR2 FYNNEI. The CDR3 consists of 14 residues. V dropped 8 bases and J dropped 3; count of bases not matched to a gene: 8. The chain's CDR3 is CASGAGGNIYEQYF. CDR3 DNA: TGTGCCAGCGGGGCGGGAGGGAACATCTACGAGCAGTACTTC.

The V and J genes are TRBV27 and TRBJ2-5; weak D call: TRBD2 (5 bases). Deletions cut 2 bases from V and 1 base from J, with 11 bases between. CDR1 MNHEY and CDR2 SMNVEV come from the germline V gene (reference sequence). The CDR3 consists of 15 residues. CDR3 nucleotides: TGTGCCAGCAGTTTAATGGGGAGTAGCCAAGAGACCCAGTACTTC. Its translation is CASSLMGSSQETQYF.

In this sample, this clone turned up once. The rearrangement links TRBV7-6 to TRBJ2-2, with 9 bases that match TRBD2. The V gene's germline CDR1 is SGHVS and CDR2 FNYEAQ. The CDR3 runs to 16 residues. J gave up 0 bases and V 2 bases, and 1 base lay outside the gene matches. The DNA for the CDR3 is TGTGCCAGCAGCTTAATAGCGGGGGCGAACACCGGGGAGCTGTTTTTT. Residues: CASSLIAGANTGELFF.

The rearrangement joins TRBV6-4 to TRBJ2-7, with D hard to call. The germline gives CDR1 MRHNA, CDR2 SNTAGT. There are 14 residues in the CDR3. Between the trimmed V and J ends, which lost 2 bases and 6 bases, there was a span of 14 bases. The CDR3 is CASSDQIWGSEQYF. The CDR3 DNA reads TGTGCCAGCAGTGACCAGATCTGGGGAAGCGAGCAGTACTTC.

This chain connects TRBV15 to TRBJ1-1; TRBD1 matches at 7 bases. Germline V gene lookup returns CDR1 LNHNV and CDR2 YYDKDF (reference sequence). The CDR3 spans 14 residues. V lost 3 bases and J lost 5; bases outside the gene matches: 6. CDR3: CATSSATGVTEAFF. CDR3 DNA sequence: TGTGCCACCAGCAGTGCCACAGGGGTTACTGAAGCTTTCTTT.

This clone was picked up a small number of times. This chain joins TRBV27 and TRBJ1-2, with 7 bases that match TRBD1. The CDR3 extends over 18 amino acids. The V segment lost 10 bases and the J segment 4 bases; nucleotides outside the gene matches: 24. The germline V gene encodes CDR1 MNHEY and CDR2 SMNVEV (reference sequence). The CDR3 bases are TGTGCCACTATGAGTAGTTTCGCTCAAGGGGGCTTGGGCTATGGCTACACCTTC. Translating it yields CATMSSFAQGGLGYGYTF.

Points on this clone: At one of its ends the junction is not consistent with the germline gene, which may arise from a read error. J is TRBJ2-3 and V is TRBV19; D may match TRBD1 or TRBD2 (5 bases each). Per the germline V gene, CDR1 is LNHDA and CDR2 is SQIVND (reference sequence). The CDR3 loop spans 14 amino acids. Written as DNA, the CDR3 is TGTGCCAGTACAATGGGGGACCACACAGATGCGCAGTATTTT. The encoded protein is CASTMGDHTDAQYF.

This sequence joins TRBV30 and TRBJ2-1, with D possibly being TRBD2 (6 bases). CDR1 is GTSNPN, CDR2 SVGIG, per germline (reference sequence). The germline V and J ends were trimmed by 2 bases and 6 bases, with 26 bases remaining between them. The CDR3 runs to 18 residues. DNA of the CDR3: TGTGCCTGGAGTAGGTCCCCTATGGGATGGGGAGGTGGCAATGAGCAGTTCTTC. Translated: CAWSRSPMGWGGGNEQFF.

The chain employs TRBV7-9 and TRBJ2-7; 9 nucleotides line up with TRBD2. The germline V gene encodes CDR1 SEHNR and CDR2 FQNEAQ (reference sequence). The CDR3 sequence is 16 residues long. J gave up 3 bases and V 5 bases, and 11 bases lay outside the gene matches. The CDR3 nucleotides are TGTGCCAGCAGCCCCCCTAGCGGGATCACCTTCTACGAGCAGTACTTC. Translating it yields CASSPPSGITFYEQYF.

V gene TRBV10-3 combines with J gene TRBJ2-7, with 8 positions matching TRBD2. V was pared by 4 bases and J by 6 bases, with 8 bases of the junction left unmatched. The CDR3 loop spans 14 amino acids. Germline V lookup: CDR1 ENHRY, CDR2 SYGVKD. The CDR3 sequence: CAISAPGLVTEQYF. As DNA, the CDR3 is TGTGCCATCAGTGCACCGGGACTAGTAACCGAGCAGTACTTC.

The chain uses TRBV14 and TRBJ2-7; no clear D gene. V lost 0 bases, J lost 3 bases, and 9 bases lay in between. CDR1 SGHDN and CDR2 FVKESK come from the germline V gene. This CDR3 is 14 amino acids long. CDR3 region: CASSQEAAFYEQYF. The CDR3 nucleotides are TGTGCCAGCAGCCAAGAGGCTGCCTTCTACGAGCAGTACTTC.

The V and J genes are TRBV29-1 and TRBJ2-7; 8 bases are shared with TRBD1. The CDR3 consists of 13 residues. The germline V gene encodes CDR1 SQVTM and CDR2 ANQGSEA. Trimming cost V 4 bases and J 3 bases; bases outside gene matches: 5. The DNA for the CDR3 is TGCAGCGTTGGGGGACAGGTCGGCTACGAGCAGTACTTC. Protein: CSVGGQVGYEQYF.

The V and J genes are TRBV9 and TRBJ1-2; no firm D call. The CDR3 covers 12 residues. Trimming left V 6 bases short and J 2 bases short, with 8 bases between. Germline V gene lookup returns CDR1 SGDLS and CDR2 YYNGEE. This CDR3 reads CASKDGNYGYTF. In nucleotides, the CDR3 is TGTGCCAGCAAGGACGGAAACTATGGCTACACCTTC.

The V gene is TRBV27, the J gene TRBJ1-1; D unresolved. Trimming took off 10 bases at V and 1 base at J, with 13 bases between the two ends. The germline V gene encodes CDR1 MNHEY and CDR2 SMNVEV (reference sequence). CDR3 length equals 13 residues. This CDR3 reads CATNREANTEAFF. In DNA, the CDR3 is TGTGCCACCAACCGGGAGGCGAACACTGAAGCTTTCTTT.

This clone appeared a single time. The chain has TRBV6-4 and TRBJ2-2; TRBD2 agrees at 11 bases. The germline gives CDR1 MRHNA, CDR2 SNTAGT. The CDR3 totals 16 residues. The V and J ends lost 5 bases and 4 bases, in that order; junction bases with no gene match: 6. The chain's CDR3 is CASSSIAGGLTGELFF. In DNA form, the CDR3 reads TGTGCCAGCAGTTCGATAGCGGGAGGGCTCACCGGGGAGCTGTTTTTT.

The genes are TRBV2 and TRBJ2-1, with TRBD2 matching over 10 bases. The junction had 6 bases not matched to a gene; V was cut back by 1 base and J by 9 bases. Germline CDR1 SNHLY, CDR2 FYNNEI. CDR3 length equals 15 residues. The CDR3 DNA reads as TGTGCCAGCAGTGAAGGGGCTAGCGGGGGAGCTGAGCAGTTCTTC. It encodes CASSEGASGGAEQFF.

The gene calls are TRBV5-6 and TRBJ1-2; D is perhaps TRBD1 (5 bases). The CDR3 runs 15 residues. CDR1 SGHDT and CDR2 YYEEEE come from the germline V gene. V lost 4 bases to trimming and J lost 4 bases, with 17 bases between them. CDR3 region: CASSRTPEGRYGYTF. CDR3 bases: TGTGCCAGCAGCAGGACACCTGAGGGTCGCTATGGCTACACCTTC.

The J gene is TRBJ1-1, the V gene TRBV5-1; D may be TRBD1 (6 bases). The CDR3 extends over 17 amino acids. From germline, CDR1 is SGHRS and CDR2 YFSETQ. The ends were cut back, 7 bases at V and 1 base at J, with 23 bases in the middle. CDR3 sequence reads: CASSSGGGGRSNTEAFF. The CDR3 coding sequence is TGCGCCAGCTCCTCTGGGGGGGGCGGGCGATCGAACACTGAAGCTTTCTTT.

The J gene is TRBJ2-1, the V gene TRBV9; D gene ambiguous. The V end was cut by 0 bases, the J end by 0 bases, with 10 bases between. The germline CDR1 and CDR2 sequences are SGDLS and YYNGEE. This CDR3 spans 16 amino acids. CDR3 in DNA: TGTGCCAGCAGCGTAGCTCGAGGTAGCTCCTACAATGAGCAGTTCTTC. This codes for CASSVARGSSYNEQFF.

CDR3 sequence: CASSFSVRSPLSYEQYF. In nucleotides, the CDR3 is TGTGCCAGCAGCTTTTCGGTGAGGAGCCCCCTCTCCTACGAGCAGTACTTC. V usage is TRBV7-9 and J usage is TRBJ2-7; no reliable D call. This CDR3 comprises 17 residues. Per germline, CDR1 SEHNR and CDR2 FQNEAQ (reference sequence). With 3 bases removed from V and 0 bases from J, the gap between germline ends came to 18 bases.

V gene TRBV5-1 combines with J gene TRBJ1-4; D is unresolved. V lost 3 bases to trimming and J lost 8 bases, with 17 bases between them. Looked up from germline, CDR1 is SGHRS and CDR2 is YFSETQ. CDR3 length: 15 amino acids. The CDR3 DNA is TGCGCCAGCAGCTCAACAGCGGGTTTACGGGAAAAACTGTTTTTT. Amino acid sequence: CASSSTAGLREKLFF.

The chain recombines TRBV30 with TRBJ2-1, with D perhaps matching TRBD2 (5 bases). Trimming took off 6 bases at V and 4 bases at J, with 7 bases between the two ends. The CDR3 is 11 residues long. Per germline, CDR1 GTSNPN and CDR2 SVGIG (reference sequence). The CDR3: CACSGYNEQFF. CDR3 nucleotide sequence: TGTGCCTGCAGCGGATACAATGAGCAGTTCTTC.

The genes are TRBV4-2 and TRBJ1-1; possible D gene TRBD1, 5 bases. Germline values: CDR1 LGHNA, CDR2 YNFKEQ. CDR3 length: 18 residues. With 0 bases removed from V and 0 bases from J, the gap between germline ends came to 17 bases. The CDR3: CASSQDAGPESMNTEAFF. The DNA of the CDR3 is TGTGCCAGCAGCCAAGATGCGGGGCCGGAATCGATGAACACTGAAGCTTTCTTT.